There are a few counts of the clone carrying this T cell receptor beta chain. The CDR3 runs 16 residues. Germline V gene lookup returns CDR1 MGHRA and CDR2 YSYEKL. V lost 0 bases and J 10 bases, leaving 18 bases between the germline ends. This entry comes from a study of patients and donors after allogeneic stem cell transplantation. MiXCR, applied by TCRdb to the RT-PCR reads, yields one record per CDR3 protein. The profile covers some 7,600 distinct CDR3 sequences, with 9.5% to 13% appearing a single time and 45% to 60% taken by the ten largest. The chain carries TRBV4-1 and TRBJ1-4; D might be TRBD1 (6 bases). The sample was blood, either unsorted or a sorted T cell fraction (not recorded which). This clonotype originated in a human donor who was either an allogeneic HSCT recipient or a stem cell or donor lymphocyte infusion donor (not recorded which). It is not recorded whose cells these are; they may come from a transplant donor. For the CDR3, the DNA is TGCGCCAGCAGCCAAGATAGAGCCGAGGGGGATTCAAAACTGTTTTTT. It is translated as CASSQDRAEGDSKLFF.